This entry lists 17 T cell receptor beta chains sequenced from one sample in a study of metastatic and nonmetastatic thyroid tumors. TCRdb re-called the PCR reads via MiXCR. The sample yields about 39,000 clones, approximately 17% seen once. No patient had received any treatment before thyroid surgery. Sequenced input: tumor tissue. The receptors shown here come from a female donor with papillary thyroid cancer or a benign thyroid nodule (not recorded which). Some clones in this sample may be carry-over from other donors' samples.

As concerns this clone: As the CDR3 is not closed by the conserved phenylalanine or tryptophan, this likely results from a read error. The rearrangement links TRBV7-2 to TRBJ1-2; D is undetermined. This CDR3 spans 14 amino acids. The germline V and J ends were trimmed by 1 base and 6 bases, with 12 bases remaining between them. Germline-derived CDR1 and CDR2 are SGHTA and FQGNSA. In nucleotides, the CDR3 is TGTGCCAGCAGCTTAGACCACAGCTTGGATGGCTACACCCTC. Translation gives CASSLDHSLDGYTL.

The sample holds many counts of this clone. Here the CDR3 reads CASSLSGALSTDTQYF. The CDR3 DNA sequence: TGTGCCAGCAGCCTGTCAGGGGCGCTTAGCACAGATACGCAGTATTTT. The V and J genes are TRBV7-2 and TRBJ2-3; weak D call: TRBD1 (6 bases). Germline V CDR1 and CDR2: SGHTA, FQGNSA. The CDR3 covers 16 residues. Trimming stripped 5 bases from V and 0 bases from J, with 15 bases between.

This clone was found many times. This sequence joins TRBV12-3 or TRBV12-4 and TRBJ2-3; 7 nucleotides match TRBD1. V was clipped by 4 bases and J by 9 bases; unmatched bases: 7. The CDR3 consists of 13 residues. CDR3 nucleotide sequence: TGTGCCAGCAGTTGGACTCGACAGGGAACGCAGTATTTT. This codes for CASSWTRQGTQYF.

This clone was detected ten times or more. This chain uses TRBV19 with TRBJ2-7; D unclear. The CDR3 length is 13 residues. Germline V gives CDR1 LNHDA, CDR2 SQIVND (reference sequence). The ends were cut back, 6 bases at V and 7 bases at J, with 16 bases in the middle. CDR3 nucleotides: TGTGCCAGTAGCTCCGAGGACGGGTGGGAGCAGTACTTC. Translation gives CASSSEDGWEQYF.

This clone was seen repeatedly, ten times or more. The CDR3 loop is CASSQDLGQGFEKLFF. The DNA of the CDR3 is TGTGCCAGCAGCCAAGATCTTGGACAGGGTTTTGAAAAACTGTTTTTT. The chain is built from TRBV4-2 and TRBJ1-4, with 8 bases identical to TRBD1. Germline values: CDR1 LGHNA, CDR2 YNFKEQ. Germline trimming cut 0 bases from V and 7 bases from J; bases unmatched to any gene: 7. The CDR3 covers 16 residues.

The sample holds many counts of this clone. The chain links TRBV15 to TRBJ2-7; a possible D gene is TRBD2 (6 bases). The CDR3 runs to 16 residues. V lost 1 base and J lost 0, with 13 bases in between. Germline loops: CDR1 LNHNV, CDR2 YYDKDF (reference sequence). The DNA of the CDR3 is TGTGCCACCAGCAGAGGTCTGTCCGGGAGCTCCTACGAGCAGTACTTC. Amino acids: CATSRGLSGSSYEQYF.

This clone was counted at least ten times. This rearrangement joins TRBV28 to TRBJ2-4, with D possibly TRBD2 on 6 matching bases. Between the trimmed V and J ends, which lost 0 bases and 7 bases, there was a span of 7 bases. The CDR3 spans 13 residues. Germline CDR1 is MDHEN and CDR2 is SYDVKM. CDR3 sequence reads: CASSLWEGNIQYF. CDR3 nucleotides: TGTGCCAGCAGTTTATGGGAGGGGAACATTCAGTACTTC.

This clone has ten or more counts. This same CDR3 is encoded by further DNA sequences in the sample. The chain employs TRBV28 and TRBJ1-1, with 8 bases aligning to TRBD1. V lost 4 bases, J lost 4 bases, and 8 bases stayed unmatched. CDR1 is MDHEN and CDR2 is SYDVKM in the germline V gene. CDR3 size: 15 residues. The CDR3 bases are TGTGCCAGCAGTTCCTCAGGGGGCAGGGGCACTGAAGCTTTCTTT. It specifies CASSSSGGRGTEAFF.

This clone was counted only a few times. At one end the junction does not follow the germline gene, possibly because of a read error. The chain combines TRBV6-2 or TRBV6-3 with TRBJ2-7; 8 nucleotides agree with TRBD1. In germline, CDR1 is MNHEY, CDR2 SVGEGT. The CDR3 has 13 residues. CDR3 protein: CASIYGQGSEQYF. In nucleotides, the CDR3 is TGTGCCAGCATTTACGGACAGGGATCCGAGCAGTACTTC.

This clone was picked up many times. A much larger clonotype is one base distant, so this may be a read error. The chain has TRBV10-3 and TRBJ1-2; TRBD1 might be the D (5 bases). The V gene's germline CDR1 is ENHRY and CDR2 SYGVKD. Trimming shortened V by 7 bases and J by 6 bases, and 15 bases separated the two germline ends. The CDR3 runs to 13 residues. The CDR3 protein is CAIIRDGMNGYTF. For the CDR3, the DNA is TGTGCCATCATCCGGGACGGGATGAATGGCTACACCTTC.

The table lists this clone with a few counts. The chain's CDR3 is CASTEDGYGYTF. CDR3 in DNA: TGTGCCAGCACTGAGGACGGCTATGGCTACACCTTC. V is TRBV27 and J is TRBJ1-2; D remains unclear. CDR1 MNHEY and CDR2 SMNVEV come from the germline V gene (reference sequence). The V end was cut by 7 bases, the J end by 4 bases, with 10 bases between. This CDR3 spans 12 amino acids.

This clone is categorized as medium-sized (0.01 to 0.1%). The genes are TRBV12-3 or TRBV12-4 and TRBJ2-7; D uncertain. The germline V and J ends were trimmed by 3 bases and 2 bases, with 8 bases remaining between them. The CDR3 length is 13 residues. The CDR3 DNA sequence: TGTGCCAGCAGTTTGGTCCAGACCTACGAGCAGTACTTC. Its translation: CASSLVQTYEQYF.

This clone was seen ten or more times. The DNA for the CDR3 is TGTGCCAGCAGACCCGCCCCCCAGGGGCCTGGAAACACCATATATTTT. This codes for CASRPAPQGPGNTIYF. The V gene is TRBV11-2, the J gene TRBJ1-3; the D gene is possibly TRBD1 (6 bases). Trimming cost V 6 bases and J 2 bases, with 17 bases left between them. CDR3 length equals 16 residues. Germline-derived CDR1 and CDR2 are SGHAT and FQNNGV.

This clone was seen ten or more times. CDR3: CASSLGSQETQYF. The CDR3 DNA is TGCGCCAGCAGCTTGGGGTCACAAGAGACCCAGTACTTC. V usage is TRBV5-1 and J usage is TRBJ2-5; D unresolved. The CDR3 spans 13 residues. The germline gives CDR1 SGHRS, CDR2 YFSETQ. V was shortened by 0 bases and J by 2 bases, with 5 bases between the two germline ends.

The chain joins TRBV30 to TRBJ1-2; D perhaps matches TRBD1 (6 bases). Germline CDR1 and CDR2: GTSNPN and SVGIG (reference sequence). This CDR3 region has 10 residues. Trimming removed 3 bases at V and 14 bases at J, with 13 bases between. The CDR3 loop reads CAWSNRVKTF. As DNA, the CDR3 is TGTGCCTGGAGCAACAGGGTCAAAACCTTC.

This clone occurred many times. CDR3 sequence reads: CASSWGVSSYNEQFF. The CDR3 nucleotides are TGTGCCAGCAGTTGGGGGGTCAGCTCCTACAATGAGCAGTTCTTC. The chain carries TRBV12-3 or TRBV12-4 and TRBJ2-1, with a possible D match to TRBD2 (6 bases). V was pared by 4 bases and J by 0 bases, with 10 bases between. The CDR3 spans 15 residues.

This clone is medium-sized (0.01 to 0.1%) in the sample. The CDR3 DNA is TGTGCCAGCAGTGAATGGCGTAACGCCTACAATGAGCAGTTCTTC. This codes for CASSEWRNAYNEQFF. The V and J genes are TRBV6-1 and TRBJ2-1, with D unresolved. CDR3 length equals 15 residues. The V gene lost 2 bases and the J gene lost 2 bases, with 10 bases spanning the gap. The germline CDR1 and CDR2 sequences are MNHNS and SASEGT.